This entry concerns a single T cell receptor beta chain. Its antigen remains unknown. Trimming took 5 bases from V and 1 from J; bases not matched to a gene: 5. This CDR3 comprises 16 residues. Germline V gene sequence: CDR1 SEHNR, CDR2 FQNEAQ (reference sequence). The data derive from a study of T cells in narcolepsy. About the research overall: Patients with NT1 or NT2 and healthy control donors were enrolled.

Study results and limitations: No autoreactive T cell clone sequences appeared in some memory CD4+ repertoires.

Method: immunoSEQ multiplex PCR; TCRdb's copy keeps in-frame clones and lacks some. This sample yields roughly 25,000 clones, of which 75% to 90% are seen a single time; 1.3% belongs to the top ten. The TCR originated in a human donor with narcolepsy. The sequencing input was CD45RA- memory CD4+ T cells from PBMCs. The chain links TRBV7-9 to TRBJ2-3; 11 positions match TRBD2. The CDR3 region is CASSRSGLAGTDTQYF. Written as DNA, the CDR3 is TGTGCCAGCAGCCGATCGGGACTAGCGGGCACAGATACGCAGTATTTT.